These T cell receptor beta chains were read from a single sample in a study of siplizumab effects on memory and regulatory T cells. Clones were sequenced by immunoSEQ multiplex PCR, and TCRdb holds only the in-frame ones, with some missing. The sample shows approximately 97,000 clones, 80% to 95% of them seen only once. The sample consisted of CD4+ T cells sorted from blood. These receptors were taken from a human donor in good health. Both conserved end residues are part of each CDR3. D genes are given only for firm matches. Clone size is stated in some rows and not others, as once, few, many or a class when expanded.

v_call: TRBV6-6; clone_size: once; j_call: TRBJ1-2; d_call: NA; cdr3_aa: CASFEGRGYTF; cdr3_nt: TGTGCCAGCTTCGAGGGTCGAGGCTACACCTTC
v_call: TRBV5-1; clone_size: NA; j_call: TRBJ2-2; d_call: NA; cdr3_aa: CASSLTGTVNTGELFF; cdr3_nt: TGCGCCAGCAGCTTAACCGGGACGGTAAACACCGGGGAGCTGTTTTTT
v_call: TRBV7-6; clone_size: NA; j_call: TRBJ2-1; d_call: NA; cdr3_aa: CASSLGSSRWEQFF; cdr3_nt: TGTGCCAGCAGCTTAGGCTCTAGCCGTTGGGAGCAGTTCTTC
v_call: TRBV28; clone_size: NA; j_call: TRBJ2-7; d_call: TRBD2; cdr3_aa: CASSLTSGAVNEQYF; cdr3_nt: TGTGCCAGCAGCCTGACTAGCGGGGCCGTTAACGAGCAGTACTTC
v_call: TRBV10-3; clone_size: NA; j_call: TRBJ1-2; d_call: TRBD1; cdr3_aa: CAISAGDRGNYGYTF; cdr3_nt: TGTGCCATCAGTGCAGGGGACAGGGGCAACTATGGCTACACCTTC
v_call: TRBV6-4; clone_size: NA; j_call: TRBJ2-1; d_call: NA; cdr3_aa: CASSDSILGNEQFF; cdr3_nt: TGTGCCAGCAGTGACTCTATTCTCGGTAATGAGCAGTTCTTC
v_call: TRBV5-4; clone_size: NA; j_call: TRBJ2-2; d_call: NA; cdr3_aa: CASSSMGGTPTRELFF; cdr3_nt: TGTGCCAGCAGCTCGATGGGGGGTACCCCCACCCGGGAGCTGTTTTTT
v_call: TRBV7-6; clone_size: NA; j_call: TRBJ2-1; d_call: NA; cdr3_aa: CASSLEAVGEQFF; cdr3_nt: TGTGCCAGCAGCTTAGAAGCAGTGGGTGAGCAGTTCTTC
v_call: TRBV27; clone_size: NA; j_call: TRBJ2-3; d_call: TRBD2; cdr3_aa: CASSLRTSGRVADTQYF; cdr3_nt: TGTGCCAGCAGTCTTAGGACTAGCGGGAGAGTAGCAGATACGCAGTATTTT
v_call: TRBV6-5; clone_size: NA; j_call: TRBJ2-1; d_call: NA; cdr3_aa: CASRDYRDTEQFF; cdr3_nt: TGTGCCAGCAGGGATTACAGGGACACTGAGCAGTTCTTC
v_call: TRBV25-1; clone_size: NA; j_call: TRBJ1-4; d_call: NA; cdr3_aa: CASSESRGMSEKLFF; cdr3_nt: TGTGCCAGCAGTGAATCGAGAGGGATGTCTGAAAAACTGTTTTTT
v_call: TRBV11-2; clone_size: NA; j_call: TRBJ1-1; d_call: TRBD1; cdr3_aa: CASSSLGLRDRVKTEAFF; cdr3_nt: TGTGCCAGCAGCTCACTAGGACTACGGGACAGGGTTAAAACTGAAGCTTTCTTT
v_call: TRBV5-1; clone_size: NA; j_call: TRBJ2-7; d_call: NA; cdr3_aa: CASSLVPGVDEQYF; cdr3_nt: TGCGCCAGCAGCTTGGTCCCGGGGGTCGACGAGCAGTACTTC
v_call: TRBV18; clone_size: NA; j_call: TRBJ1-1; d_call: TRBD1; cdr3_aa: CASSPGTGNTNTEAFF; cdr3_nt: TGTGCCAGCTCACCAGGGACAGGGAATACGAACACTGAAGCTTTCTTT
v_call: TRBV7-2; clone_size: NA; j_call: TRBJ2-3; d_call: NA; cdr3_aa: CASSSRIPTNLQSTDTQYF; cdr3_nt: TGTGCCAGCAGCTCTCGAATCCCGACTAACCTTCAGAGCACAGATACGCAGTATTTT
v_call: TRBV28; clone_size: NA; j_call: TRBJ2-7; d_call: NA; cdr3_aa: CASSPGSAPTKQYF; cdr3_nt: TGTGCCAGCAGTCCCGGGTCCGCGCCTACCAAGCAGTACTTC
v_call: TRBV25-1; clone_size: NA; j_call: TRBJ2-1; d_call: NA; cdr3_aa: CASSDNLAVSNEQFF; cdr3_nt: TGTGCCAGCAGTGACAATCTAGCAGTCTCCAATGAGCAGTTCTTC
v_call: TRBV6-1; clone_size: NA; j_call: TRBJ1-3; d_call: NA; cdr3_aa: CASSEVPRRNTIYF; cdr3_nt: TGTGCCAGCAGTGAAGTGCCCCGAAGAAACACCATATATTTT
v_call: TRBV7-2; clone_size: few; j_call: TRBJ2-3; d_call: TRBD2; cdr3_aa: CASSFTASGVRTDTQYF; cdr3_nt: TGTGCCAGCAGCTTTACGGCTAGCGGAGTGCGCACAGATACGCAGTATTTT
v_call: TRBV7-2; clone_size: NA; j_call: TRBJ2-3; d_call: NA; cdr3_aa: CASSPSWAYTQYF; cdr3_nt: TGTGCCAGCAGCCCCTCTTGGGCCTATACGCAGTATTTT
v_call: TRBV7-3; clone_size: NA; j_call: TRBJ2-1; d_call: TRBD2; cdr3_aa: CASSSGLAGDEQFF; cdr3_nt: TGTGCCAGCAGCTCGGGACTAGCGGGAGATGAGCAGTTCTTC
v_call: TRBV28; clone_size: NA; j_call: TRBJ1-1; d_call: NA; cdr3_aa: CASSLWANTEAFF; cdr3_nt: TGTGCCAGCAGTTTATGGGCAAACACTGAAGCTTTCTTT
v_call: TRBV25-1; clone_size: NA; j_call: TRBJ2-7; d_call: TRBD2; cdr3_aa: CASSGGTSGSFYEQYF; cdr3_nt: TGTGCCAGCAGTGGAGGGACTAGCGGGAGTTTTTACGAGCAGTACTTC
v_call: TRBV9; clone_size: NA; j_call: TRBJ1-4; d_call: NA; cdr3_aa: CASSANRRNEKLFF; cdr3_nt: TGTGCCAGCAGCGCAAACAGGAGGAATGAAAAACTGTTTTTT
v_call: TRBV6-6; clone_size: NA; j_call: TRBJ2-7; d_call: NA; cdr3_aa: CASRQRTASYEQYF; cdr3_nt: TGTGCCAGCAGGCAACGGACGGCTAGCTACGAGCAGTACTTC
v_call: TRBV30; clone_size: once; j_call: TRBJ2-5; d_call: TRBD2; cdr3_aa: CAWVLAGGMETQYF; cdr3_nt: TGTGCCTGGGTACTAGCGGGAGGGATGGAGACCCAGTACTTC
v_call: TRBV7-2; clone_size: NA; j_call: TRBJ2-7; d_call: TRBD2; cdr3_aa: CASSPHGGGTAEQYF; cdr3_nt: TGTGCCAGCAGCCCCCACGGCGGGGGGACCGCCGAGCAGTACTTC
v_call: TRBV5-1; clone_size: NA; j_call: TRBJ2-1; d_call: NA; cdr3_aa: CASSIGPPDDEQFF; cdr3_nt: TGCGCCAGCAGCATAGGACCGCCGGACGATGAGCAGTTCTTC
v_call: TRBV6-5; clone_size: NA; j_call: TRBJ1-3; d_call: NA; cdr3_aa: CASSWADGNTIYF; cdr3_nt: TGTGCCAGCAGCTGGGCTGATGGAAACACCATATATTTT
v_call: TRBV7-6; clone_size: few; j_call: TRBJ2-3; d_call: NA; cdr3_aa: CASSSLGRSATDTQYF; cdr3_nt: TGTGCCAGCAGCTCTCTGGGGCGATCCGCCACAGATACGCAGTATTTT
v_call: TRBV2; clone_size: NA; j_call: TRBJ1-2; d_call: TRBD1; cdr3_aa: CASNERGLEGYTF; cdr3_nt: TGTGCCAGCAACGAGAGGGGGCTGGAAGGCTACACCTTC
v_call: TRBV5-6; clone_size: NA; j_call: TRBJ2-4; d_call: TRBD2; cdr3_aa: CASRQLAGYDKNIQYF; cdr3_nt: TGTGCCAGCAGACAACTAGCGGGGTATGACAAAAACATTCAGTACTTC
v_call: TRBV7-9; clone_size: NA; j_call: TRBJ1-2; d_call: NA; cdr3_aa: CASSQGYNYGYTF; cdr3_nt: TGTGCCAGCAGCCAGGGGTACAACTATGGCTACACCTTC
v_call: TRBV19; clone_size: once; j_call: TRBJ1-6; d_call: NA; cdr3_aa: CASSISGRIRNSPLHF; cdr3_nt: TGTGCCAGTAGTATTTCAGGCAGGATCAGGAATTCACCCCTCCACTTT
v_call: TRBV11-3; clone_size: NA; j_call: TRBJ2-3; d_call: TRBD2; cdr3_aa: CASSLVYSGEADTQYF; cdr3_nt: TGTGCCAGCAGCTTAGTATATAGCGGGGAAGCAGATACGCAGTATTTT
v_call: TRBV14; clone_size: NA; j_call: TRBJ2-3; d_call: TRBD2; cdr3_aa: CASSQLSGGTDTQYF; cdr3_nt: TGTGCCAGCAGCCAACTCAGCGGGGGCACAGATACGCAGTATTTT
v_call: TRBV11-2; clone_size: NA; j_call: TRBJ1-1; d_call: NA; cdr3_aa: CASSPITEAFF; cdr3_nt: TGTGCCAGCAGCCCAATAACTGAAGCTTTCTTT